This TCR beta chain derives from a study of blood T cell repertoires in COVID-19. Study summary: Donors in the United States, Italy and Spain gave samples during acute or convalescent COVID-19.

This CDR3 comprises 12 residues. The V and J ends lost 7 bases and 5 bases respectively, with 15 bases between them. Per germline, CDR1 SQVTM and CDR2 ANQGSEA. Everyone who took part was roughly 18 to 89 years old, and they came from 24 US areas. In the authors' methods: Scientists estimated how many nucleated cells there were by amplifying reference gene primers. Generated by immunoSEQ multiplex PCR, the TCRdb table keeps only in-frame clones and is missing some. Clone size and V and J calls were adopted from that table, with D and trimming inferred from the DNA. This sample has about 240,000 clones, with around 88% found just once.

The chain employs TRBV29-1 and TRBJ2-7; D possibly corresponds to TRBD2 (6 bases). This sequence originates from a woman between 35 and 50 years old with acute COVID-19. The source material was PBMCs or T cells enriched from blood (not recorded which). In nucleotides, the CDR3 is TGCAGCGCCGCTGGGAGGTTCCACGAGCAGTACTTC. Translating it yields CSAAGRFHEQYF.